Here is one T cell receptor (beta chain) with its context. CDR3 length: 13 residues. V shed 6 bases and J 12 bases; nucleotides not matched to a gene: 10. Only in-frame clones appear in the TCRdb table, and some are missing; sequencing was by immunoSEQ multiplex PCR. The repertoire holds 250,000 to 400,000 clones, with roughly 90% as singletons. While infection was still active, Seattle patients were enrolled and then followed longitudinally. The record originates from a study of blood T cell repertoires in COVID-19. Study summary: Researchers got acute and convalescent COVID-19 samples from the United States, Italy and Spain. PBMCs, B-cell-depleted T cells, or T cells provided the cDNA or gDNA that made up the material.

The chain joins TRBV12-3 or TRBV12-4 to TRBJ2-4; 8 bases match TRBD1. The sample taken for sequencing was peripheral blood. The receptor was isolated from a woman under 40 with COVID-19, enrolled during active disease. CDR3 nucleotides: TGTGCCAGCAGAAAGACCCAGGGGGCGACTCAGTACTTC. The encoded protein is CASRKTQGATQYF.